Below are 16 T cell receptor beta chains sequenced from a single sample in a study of blood T cell repertoires in COVID-19. Generated by immunoSEQ multiplex PCR, the TCRdb table keeps only in-frame clones and is missing some. The table includes approximately 230,000 clones, 70% to 85% detected once. Sequenced sample: peripheral blood. The receptors were sampled from a man older than 75 with acute or convalescent COVID-19.

The CDR3 region has the DNA TGTGCCACCAGCAGAGGGCCCTTTGATGGCTACACCTTC. Translation: CATSRGPFDGYTF. The V and J genes are TRBV15 and TRBJ1-2, with no clear D. Looked up from germline, CDR1 is LNHNV and CDR2 is YYDKDF (reference sequence). This CDR3 spans 13 amino acids. Between the trimmed V and J ends, which lost 1 base and 6 bases, there was a span of 9 bases.

This rearrangement joins TRBV11-2 to TRBJ1-5; 7 nucleotides line up with TRBD1. Looked up from germline, CDR1 is SGHAT and CDR2 is FQNNGV. This CDR3 has 17 residues. J gave up 6 bases and V 0 bases, and 11 bases lay outside the gene matches. Written as DNA, the CDR3 is TGTGCCAGCAGCTTAGATGTAGGAGGGCAGGGGGGTCAGCCCCAGCATTTT. Protein product: CASSLDVGGQGGQPQHF.

This clone was seen a handful of times. V gene TRBV4-2 combines with J gene TRBJ2-7; 7 nucleotides agree with TRBD1. Trimming removed 3 bases from V and 3 bases from J; junction bases left unmatched: 8. In germline, CDR1 is LGHNA, CDR2 YNFKEQ. The CDR3 is made up of 15 amino acids. Here the CDR3 reads CASSQGLTGDYEQYF. The CDR3, as DNA: TGTGCCAGCAGCCAGGGTCTCACAGGGGACTACGAGCAGTACTTC.

V gene TRBV5-1 combines with J gene TRBJ2-1; 13 bases match TRBD2. V dropped 2 bases and J dropped 15; count of bases not matched to a gene: 5. The V gene's germline CDR1 is SGHRS and CDR2 YFSETQ. CDR3 length equals 13 residues. The CDR3 DNA is TGCGCCAGCAGCTTTGGGACTAGCGGGAACCTGTTCTTC. Its translation: CASSFGTSGNLFF.

The rearrangement joins TRBV7-3 to TRBJ2-2; 7 bases align to TRBD1. The CDR3 totals 15 residues. Germline loops: CDR1 SGHTA, CDR2 FQGTGA. With 1 base clipped from V and 6 bases from J, the junction kept 5 bases outside the gene matches. CDR3 region: CASSLNPQGAGELFF. Here the CDR3 DNA reads TGTGCCAGCAGCTTAAATCCCCAGGGGGCCGGGGAGCTGTTTTTT. Full variable domain (missing parts from reference TRBV7-3 and TRBJ2-2): GAGVSQTPSNKVTEKGKYVELRCDPISGHTALYWYRQSLGQGPEFLIYFQGTGAADDSGLPNDRFFAVRPEGSVSTLKIQRTERGDSAVYLCASSLNPQGAGELFFGEGSRLTVL.

The genes are TRBV18 and TRBJ2-4; D may be TRBD1 (6 bases). The CDR3 covers 14 residues. Per germline, CDR1 KGHSH and CDR2 LQKENI. V was cut by 3 bases and J by 4 bases, with 10 bases left in between. The CDR3 sequence: CASSPFGQKNIQYF. The CDR3 DNA follows: TGTGCCAGCTCACCTTTCGGACAGAAAAACATTCAGTACTTC. Full variable domain (remainder filled in from reference TRBV18 and TRBJ2-4): NAGVMQNPRHLVRRRGQEARLRCSPMKGHSHVYWYRQLPEEGLKFMVYLQKENIIDESGMPKERFSAEFPKEGPSILRIQQVVRGDSAAYFCASSPFGQKNIQYFGAGTRLSVL.

V and J are TRBV5-1 and TRBJ2-2; 8 nucleotides align to TRBD2. Germline values: CDR1 SGHRS, CDR2 YFSETQ. Trimming at V came to 7 bases and at J to 4 bases, leaving 9 bases not matched to a gene. This CDR3 is built from 15 residues. The CDR3 loop is CASVGAGGSTGELFF. CDR3 coding DNA: TGCGCCAGCGTGGGGGCGGGAGGAAGCACCGGGGAGCTGTTTTTT.

This chain links TRBV6-5 with TRBJ1-5; D is uncertain. Germline-derived CDR1 and CDR2 are MNHEY and SVGAGI. Trimming pared 2 bases from V and 5 bases from J, leaving 16 bases between. CDR3 length equals 16 residues. In DNA, the CDR3 is TGTGCCAGCAGTTACAATCAGGCGCTCCATTATCAGCCCCAGCATTTT. It yields the protein CASSYNQALHYQPQHF.

This rearrangement joins TRBV28 to TRBJ2-7; TRBD1 is a possible D gene (5 bases). V gave up 3 bases and J gave up 2 bases, with 11 bases separating them. The germline CDR1 and CDR2 sequences are MDHEN and SYDVKM. This CDR3 spans 14 amino acids. The CDR3 DNA reads TGTGCCAGCAGTTTCAACAGGCCTGCCTACGAGCAGTACTTC. Amino acid sequence: CASSFNRPAYEQYF.

This chain uses TRBV7-2 with TRBJ1-4; D is unclear. Germline V lookup: CDR1 SGHTA, CDR2 FQGNSA. CDR3 size: 13 residues. V lost 0 bases to trimming and J lost 8 bases, with 7 bases between them. CDR3 in amino acids: CASSLAQAEKLFF. The DNA of the CDR3 is TGTGCCAGCAGCTTAGCGCAGGCAGAAAAACTGTTTTTT.

The chain employs TRBV7-9 and TRBJ1-1; D is possibly TRBD1 (5 bases). Germline CDR1 and CDR2: SEHNR and FQNEAQ (reference sequence). The V end was cut by 1 base, the J end by 0 bases, with 15 bases between. There are 17 residues in the CDR3. CDR3 region: CASSLVGVWGMNTEAFF. The CDR3 DNA is TGTGCCAGCAGCTTAGTAGGGGTGTGGGGTATGAACACTGAAGCTTTCTTT.

The chain is built from TRBV14 and TRBJ2-5; possibly TRBD2 for D (6 bases). Germline V gene sequence: CDR1 SGHDN, CDR2 FVKESK. CDR3 length equals 14 residues. V shed 2 bases and J shed 5 bases, with 12 bases lying between them. The CDR3 DNA follows: TGTGCCAGCAGCCAATCCCACCGGGGGGAGACCCAGTACTTC. Encoded protein: CASSQSHRGETQYF. Supplemented by reference TRBV14 and TRBJ2-5, the full variable domain reads EAGVTQFPSHSVIEKGQTVTLRCDPISGHDNLYWYRRVMGKEIKFLLHFVKESKQDESGMPNNRFLAERTGGTYSTLKVQPAELEDSGVYFCASSQSHRGETQYFGPGTRLLVL.

In its sample, this clone was seen a few times. The rearrangement uses TRBV7-6 and TRBJ1-5, with D uncertain. Germline V gives CDR1 SGHVS, CDR2 FNYEAQ. V was pared by 1 base and J by 6 bases, with 16 bases between. This CDR3 has 16 amino acids. For the CDR3, the DNA is TGTGCCAGCAGCTTAGAAGTTGGGTCATGGGCTCAGCCCCAGCATTTT. Translating gives CASSLEVGSWAQPQHF.

V is TRBV30 and J is TRBJ2-3; 8 nucleotides agree with TRBD1. Germline V gene sequence: CDR1 GTSNPN, CDR2 SVGIG (reference sequence). Trimming cost V 5 bases and J 3 bases; bases outside gene matches: 10. There are 15 residues in the CDR3. CDR3 residues: CAWARTGHNTDTQYF. The DNA of the CDR3 is TGTGCCTGGGCTAGGACAGGGCATAATACAGATACGCAGTATTTT.

This rearrangement joins TRBV12-5 to TRBJ2-7; D not resolved. Trimming took 0 bases from V and 7 from J, leaving 22 bases between them. Germline V gene lookup returns CDR1 LGHNT and CDR2 FRNRAP. CDR3 length: 17 amino acids. The CDR3 nucleotides are TGTGCTAGTGGTTTGGTTATTGGTGACGCCTGGTTCGGGGAGCAGTACTTC. It codes for CASGLVIGDAWFGEQYF.

The gene calls are TRBV24-1 and TRBJ2-2, with 10 bases fitting TRBD2. Germline CDR1 and CDR2: KGHDR and SFDVKD. The CDR3 loop spans 16 amino acids. The J segment lost 6 bases and the V segment lost 9 bases, leaving 12 bases of the junction unmatched. For the CDR3, the DNA is TGTGCCACCGGGGACCGAGGGCTAGCGGGAGCCGGGGAGCTGTTTTTT. Translation gives CATGDRGLAGAGELFF.